This T cell receptor beta chain was sequenced for a study of response to subunit inactivated influenza vaccine. Whole-study findings and limits: Authors suggested few new T cells are recruited by each seasonal influenza vaccination.

V shed 1 base and J shed 7 bases, with 17 bases lying between them. The CDR3 contains 16 residues. About this clonotype itself: As yet, its antigen is unknown.

TCRdb called the RT-PCR reads again in MiXCR, with one record for every CDR3 protein. The table records 500,000 or so distinct CDR3 sequences, roughly 9.7% of them present only once. Specimen: PBMCs from blood, collected 40 to 50 days after vaccination. The chain has TRBV12-3 or TRBV12-4 and TRBJ2-1; D not certain. The receptor comes from a man aged 50 or older who received an inactivated influenza vaccine. CDR3 sequence: CASSLEIMGSTNEQFF. Here the CDR3 DNA reads TGTGCCAGCAGTTTAGAAATTATGGGGTCTACGAATGAGCAGTTCTTC.